This T cell receptor beta chain stems from a study of shared clonotypes between healthy human individuals. Recent vaccinations or acute infections were absent in the healthy HIV-negative adult donors. V dropped 5 bases and J dropped 4; count of bases not matched to a gene: 7. From germline, CDR1 is LNHDA and CDR2 SQIVND (reference sequence). This CDR3 comprises 15 residues. The method was immunoSEQ multiplex PCR; TCRdb's version includes in-frame clones alone and lacks a portion of them. This table holds about 490,000 clones, approximately 82% found once. The sample comprised PBMCs. The genes are TRBV19 and TRBJ2-3, with 9 positions matching TRBD1. The clonotype originates from a woman between 35 and 50 years old in good health. Some clones in this sample may be carry-over from other donors' samples. CDR3 DNA: TGTGCCAGTAGTCTACGGGACAGGGTGGCAGATACGCAGTATTTT. This translates into CASSLRDRVADTQYF. Variable domain in full (rest from reference TRBV19 and TRBJ2-3): DGGITQSPKYLFRKEGQNVTLSCEQNLNHDAMYWYRQDPGQGLRLIYYSQIVNDFQKGDIAEGYSVSREKKESFPLTVTSAQKNPTAFYLCASSLRDRVADTQYFGPGTRLTVL.